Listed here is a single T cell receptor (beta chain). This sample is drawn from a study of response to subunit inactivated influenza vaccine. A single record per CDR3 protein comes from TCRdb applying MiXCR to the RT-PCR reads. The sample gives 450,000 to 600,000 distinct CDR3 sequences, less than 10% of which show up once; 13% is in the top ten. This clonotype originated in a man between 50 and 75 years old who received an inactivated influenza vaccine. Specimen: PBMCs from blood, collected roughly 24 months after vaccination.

The CDR3 region is CATSRDVGRYEQYF. CDR3 bases: TGTGCCACCAGCAGAGATGTGGGGAGGTACGAGCAGTACTTC. The chain recombines TRBV15 with TRBJ2-7; D is perhaps TRBD2 (6 bases). Trimming shortened V by 0 bases and J by 4 bases, and 10 bases separated the two germline ends. The CDR3 is 14 amino acids. Germline values: CDR1 LNHNV, CDR2 YYDKDF (reference sequence).